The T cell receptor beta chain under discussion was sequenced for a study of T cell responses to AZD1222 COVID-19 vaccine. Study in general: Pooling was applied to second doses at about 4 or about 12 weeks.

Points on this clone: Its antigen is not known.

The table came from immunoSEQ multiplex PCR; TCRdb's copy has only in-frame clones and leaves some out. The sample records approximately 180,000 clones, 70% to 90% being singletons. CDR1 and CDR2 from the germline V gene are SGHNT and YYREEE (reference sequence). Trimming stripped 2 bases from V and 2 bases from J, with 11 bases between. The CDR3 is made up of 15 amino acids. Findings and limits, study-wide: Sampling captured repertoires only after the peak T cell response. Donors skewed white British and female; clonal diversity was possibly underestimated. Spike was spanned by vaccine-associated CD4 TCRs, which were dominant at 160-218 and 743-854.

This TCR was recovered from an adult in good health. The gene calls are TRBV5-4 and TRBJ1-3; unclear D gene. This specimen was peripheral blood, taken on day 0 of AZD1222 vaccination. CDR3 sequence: CASSFGWGPGNTIYF. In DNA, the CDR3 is TGTGCCAGCAGCTTTGGGTGGGGTCCTGGAAACACCATATATTTT.